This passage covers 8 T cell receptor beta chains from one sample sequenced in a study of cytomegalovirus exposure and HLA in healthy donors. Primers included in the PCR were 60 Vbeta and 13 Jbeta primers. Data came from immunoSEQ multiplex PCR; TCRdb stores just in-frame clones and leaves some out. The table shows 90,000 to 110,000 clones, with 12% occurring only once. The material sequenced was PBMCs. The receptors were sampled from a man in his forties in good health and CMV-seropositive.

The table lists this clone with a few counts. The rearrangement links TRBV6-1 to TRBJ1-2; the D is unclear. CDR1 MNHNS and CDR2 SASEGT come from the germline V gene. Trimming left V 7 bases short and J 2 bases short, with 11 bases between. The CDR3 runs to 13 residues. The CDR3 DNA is TGTGCCAGCACTAATAACTGGAACTATGGCTACACCTTC. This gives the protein CASTNNWNYGYTF.

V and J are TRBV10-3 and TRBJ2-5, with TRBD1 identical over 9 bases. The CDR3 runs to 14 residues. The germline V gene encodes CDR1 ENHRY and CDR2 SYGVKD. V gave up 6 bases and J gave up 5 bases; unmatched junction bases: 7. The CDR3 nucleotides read TGTGCCATCAGAGAACAGGGGGCCGGGGAGACCCAGTACTTC. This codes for CAIREQGAGETQYF.

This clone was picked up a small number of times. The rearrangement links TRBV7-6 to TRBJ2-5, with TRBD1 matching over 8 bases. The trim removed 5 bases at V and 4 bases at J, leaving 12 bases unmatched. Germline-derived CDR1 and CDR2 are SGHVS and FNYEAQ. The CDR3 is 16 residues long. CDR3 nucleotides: TGTGCCAGCAGCCCCCGGACAGGGCGAAGGGTAGAGACCCAGTACTTC. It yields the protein CASSPRTGRRVETQYF. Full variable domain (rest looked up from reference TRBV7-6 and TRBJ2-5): GAGVSQSPRYKVTKRGQDVALRCDPISGHVSLYWYRQALGQGPEFLTYFNYEAQQDKSGLPNDRFSAERPEGSISTLTIQRTEQRDSAMYRCASSPRTGRRVETQYFGPGTRLLVL.

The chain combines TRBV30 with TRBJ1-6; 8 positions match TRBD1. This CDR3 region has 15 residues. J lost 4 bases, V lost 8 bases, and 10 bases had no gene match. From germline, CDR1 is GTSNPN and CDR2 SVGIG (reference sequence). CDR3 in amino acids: CALTVRGRYNSPLHF. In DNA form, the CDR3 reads TGTGCCCTTACCGTCAGGGGGCGGTATAATTCACCCCTCCACTTT.

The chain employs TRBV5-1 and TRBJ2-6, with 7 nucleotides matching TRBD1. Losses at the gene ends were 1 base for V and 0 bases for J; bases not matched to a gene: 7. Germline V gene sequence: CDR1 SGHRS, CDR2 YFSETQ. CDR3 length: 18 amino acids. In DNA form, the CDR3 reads TGCGCCAGCAGCTTGTTCACAGGGGACCCCTCTGGGGCCAACGTCCTGACTTTC. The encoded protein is CASSLFTGDPSGANVLTF.

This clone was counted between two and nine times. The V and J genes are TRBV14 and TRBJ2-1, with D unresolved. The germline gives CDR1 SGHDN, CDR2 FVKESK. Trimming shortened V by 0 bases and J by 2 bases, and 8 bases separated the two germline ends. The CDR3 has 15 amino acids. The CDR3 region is CASSQEPRAYNEQFF. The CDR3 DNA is TGTGCCAGCAGCCAAGAACCTAGAGCCTACAATGAGCAGTTCTTC.

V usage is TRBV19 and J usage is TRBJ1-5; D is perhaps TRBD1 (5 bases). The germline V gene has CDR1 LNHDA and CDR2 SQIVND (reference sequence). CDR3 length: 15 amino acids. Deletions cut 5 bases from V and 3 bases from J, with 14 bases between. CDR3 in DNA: TGTGCCAGTAGTCTCCACGGGGGGAACAATCAGCCCCAGCATTTT. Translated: CASSLHGGNNQPQHF.

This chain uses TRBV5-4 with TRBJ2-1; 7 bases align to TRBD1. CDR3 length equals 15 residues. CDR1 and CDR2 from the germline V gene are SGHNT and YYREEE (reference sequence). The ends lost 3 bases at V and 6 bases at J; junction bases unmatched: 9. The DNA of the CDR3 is TGTGCCAGCAGCTCCGACAGGGACGTTGGCAATGAGCAGTTCTTC. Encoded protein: CASSSDRDVGNEQFF.